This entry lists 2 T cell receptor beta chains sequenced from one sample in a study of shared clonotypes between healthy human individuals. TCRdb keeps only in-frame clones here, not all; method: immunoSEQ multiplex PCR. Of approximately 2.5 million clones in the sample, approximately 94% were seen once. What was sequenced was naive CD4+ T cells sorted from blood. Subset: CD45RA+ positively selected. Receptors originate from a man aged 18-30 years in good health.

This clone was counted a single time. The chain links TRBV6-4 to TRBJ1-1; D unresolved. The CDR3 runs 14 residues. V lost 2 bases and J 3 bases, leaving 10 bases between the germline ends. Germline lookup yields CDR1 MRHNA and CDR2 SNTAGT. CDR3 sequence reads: CASSDVVWDTEAFF. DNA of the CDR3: TGTGCCAGCAGTGACGTGGTGTGGGACACTGAAGCTTTCTTT.

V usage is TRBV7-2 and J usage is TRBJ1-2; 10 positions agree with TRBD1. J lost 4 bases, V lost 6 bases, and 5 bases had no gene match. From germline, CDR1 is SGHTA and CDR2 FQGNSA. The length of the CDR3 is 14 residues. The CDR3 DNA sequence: TGTGCCAGCAGGGTGGGACAGGGGTTCTATGGCTACACCTTC. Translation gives CASRVGQGFYGYTF.